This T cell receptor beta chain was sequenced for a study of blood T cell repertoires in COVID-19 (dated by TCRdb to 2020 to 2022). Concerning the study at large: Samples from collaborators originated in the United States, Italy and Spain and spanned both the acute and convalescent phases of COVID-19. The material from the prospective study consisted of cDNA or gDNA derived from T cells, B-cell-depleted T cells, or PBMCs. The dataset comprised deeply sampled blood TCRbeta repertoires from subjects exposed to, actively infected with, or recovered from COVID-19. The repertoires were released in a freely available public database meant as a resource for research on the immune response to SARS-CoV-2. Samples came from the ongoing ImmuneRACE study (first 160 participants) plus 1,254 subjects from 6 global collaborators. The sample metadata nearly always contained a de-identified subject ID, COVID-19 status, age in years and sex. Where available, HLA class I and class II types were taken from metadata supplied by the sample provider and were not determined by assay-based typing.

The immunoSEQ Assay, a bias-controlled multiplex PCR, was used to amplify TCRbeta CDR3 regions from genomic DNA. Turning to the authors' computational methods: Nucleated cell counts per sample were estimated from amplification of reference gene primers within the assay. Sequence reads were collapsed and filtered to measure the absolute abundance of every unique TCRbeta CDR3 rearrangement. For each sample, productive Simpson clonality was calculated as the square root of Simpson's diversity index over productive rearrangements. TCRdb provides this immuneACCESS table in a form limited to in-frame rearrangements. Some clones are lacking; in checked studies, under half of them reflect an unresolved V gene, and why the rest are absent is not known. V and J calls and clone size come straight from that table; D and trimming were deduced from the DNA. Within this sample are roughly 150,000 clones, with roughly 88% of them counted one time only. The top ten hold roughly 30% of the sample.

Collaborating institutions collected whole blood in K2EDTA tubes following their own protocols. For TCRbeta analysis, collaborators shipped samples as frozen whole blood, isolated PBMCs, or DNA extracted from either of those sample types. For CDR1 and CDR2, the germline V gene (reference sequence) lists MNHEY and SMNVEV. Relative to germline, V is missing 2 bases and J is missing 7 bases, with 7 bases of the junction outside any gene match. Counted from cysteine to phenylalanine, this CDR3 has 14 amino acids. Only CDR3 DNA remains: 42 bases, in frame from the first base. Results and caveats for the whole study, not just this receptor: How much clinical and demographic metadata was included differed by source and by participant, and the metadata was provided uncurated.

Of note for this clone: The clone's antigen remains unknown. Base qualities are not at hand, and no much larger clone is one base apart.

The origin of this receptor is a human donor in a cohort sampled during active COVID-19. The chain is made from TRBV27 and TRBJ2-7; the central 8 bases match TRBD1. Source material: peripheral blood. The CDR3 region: CASSLQARGREQYF. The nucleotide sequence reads TGTGCCAGCAGTTTACAGGCCAGGGGGCGTGAGCAGTACTTC.